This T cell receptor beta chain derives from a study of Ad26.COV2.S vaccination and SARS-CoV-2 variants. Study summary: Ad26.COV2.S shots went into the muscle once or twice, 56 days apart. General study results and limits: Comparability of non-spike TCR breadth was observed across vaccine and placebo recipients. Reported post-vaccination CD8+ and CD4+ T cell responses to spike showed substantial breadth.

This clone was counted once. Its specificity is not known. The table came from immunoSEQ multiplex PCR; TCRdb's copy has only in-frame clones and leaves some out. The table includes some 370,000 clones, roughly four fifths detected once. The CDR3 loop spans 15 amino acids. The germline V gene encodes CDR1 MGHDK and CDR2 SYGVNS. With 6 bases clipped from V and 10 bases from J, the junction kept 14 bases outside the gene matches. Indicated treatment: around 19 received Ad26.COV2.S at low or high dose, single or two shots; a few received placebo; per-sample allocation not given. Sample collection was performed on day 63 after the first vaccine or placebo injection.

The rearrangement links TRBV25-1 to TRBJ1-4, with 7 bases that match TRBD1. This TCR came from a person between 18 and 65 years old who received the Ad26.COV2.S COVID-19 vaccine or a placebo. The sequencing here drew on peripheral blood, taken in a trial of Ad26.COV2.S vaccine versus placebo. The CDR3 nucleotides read TGTGCCAGCAGCCCGAGTGGGCAGGGGGGACGAAAACTGTTTTTT. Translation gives CASSPSGQGGRKLFF. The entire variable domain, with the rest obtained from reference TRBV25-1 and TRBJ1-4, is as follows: EADIYQTPRYLVIGTGKKITLECSQTMGHDKMYWYQQDPGMELHLIHYSYGVNSTEKGDLSSESTVSRIRTEHFPLTLESARPSHTSQYLCASSPSGQGGRKLFFGSGTQLSVL.